A selection of T cell receptor beta chains follows, all from one sample in a study of T-cell reconstitution after alpha-beta-depleted transplantation in children. Each CDR3 protein gets one entry after TCRdb re-called the PCR reads with MiXCR. The sample carries fewer than 700,000 distinct CDR3 sequences, roughly 13% recorded once. This specimen was PBMCs, mostly from graft donor cells, taken 360 days after TCRalphabeta/CD19-depleted stem cell transplant. The receptors shown here come from a male patient between 10 and 17 years old who had a stem cell transplant for acute myeloid leukemia, so the T cells may come from the graft donor. Each CDR3 is given with its conserved first and last residue. A D gene is named only where the DNA matches it firmly. Size values are once, few and many counts, or a class for expanded clones, and some rows have none.

J gene: TRBJ2-7; clone size: few; D gene: TRBD1; V gene: TRBV6-2/TRBV6-3; CDR3 protein: CASSYRGQGRYEQYF; CDR3 DNA: TGTGCCAGCAGTTACCGCGGACAGGGGAGATACGAGCAGTACTTC
J gene: TRBJ2-5; clone size: few; D gene: -; V gene: TRBV9; CDR3 protein: CASSVDTVQETQYF; CDR3 DNA: TGTGCCAGCAGCGTAGATACTGTCCAAGAGACCCAGTACTTC
J gene: TRBJ1-5; clone size: few; D gene: -; V gene: TRBV15; CDR3 protein: CATSPGQTLGPQHF; CDR3 DNA: TGTGCCACCAGCCCAGGACAGACTCTCGGGCCCCAGCATTTT
J gene: TRBJ1-3; clone size: -; D gene: -; V gene: TRBV27; CDR3 protein: CASDTGLPQRISGNTIYF; CDR3 DNA: TGTGCCAGCGATACCGGTTTGCCGCAAAGAATTTCTGGAAACACCATATATTTT
J gene: TRBJ2-7; clone size: -; D gene: TRBD2; V gene: TRBV25-1; CDR3 protein: CASSEFTSGHYEQYF; CDR3 DNA: TGTGCCAGCAGTGAATTTACTAGCGGGCATTACGAGCAGTACTTC
J gene: TRBJ2-3; clone size: few; D gene: -; V gene: TRBV7-2; CDR3 protein: CASTRDSGRTDTQYF; CDR3 DNA: TGTGCCAGCACCCGGGACTCCGGGAGAACAGATACGCAGTATTTT
J gene: TRBJ1-1; clone size: few; D gene: -; V gene: TRBV3-1; CDR3 protein: CASSQAVRLMNTEAFF; CDR3 DNA: TGTGCCAGCAGCCAAGCAGTCCGACTCATGAACACTGAAGCTTTCTTT
J gene: TRBJ2-7; clone size: many; D gene: TRBD2; V gene: TRBV15; CDR3 protein: CATSRGSGSSYEQYF; CDR3 DNA: TGTGCCACCAGCAGAGGTAGCGGGAGCTCCTACGAGCAGTACTTC
J gene: TRBJ2-3; clone size: few; D gene: TRBD2; V gene: TRBV7-7; CDR3 protein: CASSHGLAGVDTQYF; CDR3 DNA: TGTGCTAGCAGCCACGGACTAGCGGGAGTAGATACGCAGTATTTT
J gene: TRBJ2-5; clone size: few; D gene: TRBD2; V gene: TRBV7-9; CDR3 protein: CASFFVRTSGREETQYF; CDR3 DNA: TGTGCCAGCTTTTTCGTAAGGACTAGCGGGAGAGAAGAGACCCAGTACTTC
J gene: TRBJ1-2; clone size: -; D gene: TRBD1; V gene: TRBV7-6; CDR3 protein: CASSLSYRGVYGYTF; CDR3 DNA: TGTGCCAGCAGCTTATCGTACAGGGGCGTCTATGGCTACACCTTC
J gene: TRBJ2-1; clone size: few; D gene: TRBD2; V gene: TRBV7-6; CDR3 protein: CASSFSQLAGGVSYNEQFF; CDR3 DNA: TGTGCCAGCAGCTTTTCACAACTAGCGGGAGGGGTGTCCTACAATGAGCAGTTCTTC
J gene: TRBJ2-1; clone size: few; D gene: TRBD1; V gene: TRBV14; CDR3 protein: CASSQDGDRVRVLYNEQFF; CDR3 DNA: TGTGCCAGCAGCCAAGATGGGGACAGGGTAAGGGTTCTTTACAATGAGCAGTTCTTC
J gene: TRBJ2-1; clone size: -; D gene: TRBD2; V gene: TRBV6-2/TRBV6-3; CDR3 protein: CASSYSLVTSGSVTKHNEQFF; CDR3 DNA: TGTGCCAGCAGTTACTCGTTGGTCACTAGCGGGAGTGTCACCAAGCACAATGAGCAGTTCTTC
J gene: TRBJ1-6; clone size: few; D gene: -; V gene: TRBV7-6; CDR3 protein: CASSLFGVAFKSPLHF; CDR3 DNA: TGTGCCAGCAGCCTCTTTGGGGTGGCCTTTAAGTCACCCCTCCACTTT
J gene: TRBJ2-7; clone size: -; D gene: -; V gene: TRBV20-1; CDR3 protein: CSATRGGTGYFYEQYF; CDR3 DNA: TGCAGTGCTACGCGGGGTGGTACAGGGTACTTCTACGAGCAGTACTTC
J gene: TRBJ2-1; clone size: -; D gene: -; V gene: TRBV27; CDR3 protein: CASSWGRGEQFF; CDR3 DNA: TGTGCCAGCAGTTGGGGACGGGGGGAGCAGTTCTTC
J gene: TRBJ2-1; clone size: few; D gene: TRBD2; V gene: TRBV20-1; CDR3 protein: CSAPGLAVDEQFF; CDR3 DNA: TGCAGTGCGCCGGGACTAGCTGTCGATGAGCAGTTCTTC
J gene: TRBJ1-5; clone size: many; D gene: TRBD1; V gene: TRBV6-2/TRBV6-3; CDR3 protein: CASSPRDRQSPQHF; CDR3 DNA: TGTGCCAGCAGCCCCAGGGACAGGCAGTCGCCCCAGCATTTT
J gene: TRBJ2-7; clone size: -; D gene: TRBD1; V gene: TRBV10-3; CDR3 protein: CAIADRGELEQYF; CDR3 DNA: TGTGCCATTGCGGACAGGGGGGAGCTGGAGCAGTACTTC
J gene: TRBJ1-4; clone size: few; D gene: -; V gene: TRBV21-1; CDR3 protein: CASSKMGLTNEKLFF; CDR3 DNA: TGTGCCAGCAGCAAAATGGGTTTAACTAATGAAAAACTGTTTTTT
J gene: TRBJ2-3; clone size: many; D gene: -; V gene: TRBV20-1; CDR3 protein: CSASLSGSTDTQYF; CDR3 DNA: TGCAGTGCTAGTCTGAGCGGTAGCACAGATACGCAGTATTTT
J gene: TRBJ2-7; clone size: -; D gene: -; V gene: TRBV29-1; CDR3 protein: CSPWPEQYF; CDR3 DNA: TGCAGCCCCTGGCCCGAGCAGTACTTC
J gene: TRBJ1-2; clone size: -; D gene: TRBD1; V gene: TRBV20-1; CDR3 protein: CSAPGQEGGYTF; CDR3 DNA: TGCAGTGCTCCGGGACAGGAGGGGGGCTACACCTTC